The rows below give T cell receptor beta chains drawn from one sample of a study of blood T cell repertoires in COVID-19. The protocol was immunoSEQ multiplex PCR, while the TCRdb copy is restricted to in-frame clones and leaves out a portion. The data contain approximately 270,000 clones, about 80% of them singletons. Sequencing was done on a sample of peripheral blood. These receptors were collected from a man aged 80 or over with acute or convalescent COVID-19. CDR3s include the opening cysteine and the closing phenylalanine or tryptophan. The D gene is left open where the match is weak. A row's size may be missing; if present it is once, few, many or a size class.

j_call	v_call	d_call	clone_size	cdr3_aa	cdr3_nt
TRBJ1-2	TRBV7-9	.	.	CASSLELVARGYTF	TGTGCCAGCAGCTTAGAATTAGTCGCTCGTGGCTACACCTTC
TRBJ1-3	TRBV11-2	TRBD1	.	CASSLGQGGSAGNTIYF	TGTGCCAGCAGCTTAGGGCAAGGGGGCTCAGCTGGAAACACCATATATTTT
TRBJ1-5	TRBV7-9	.	.	CASSLLVGQPQHF	TGTGCCAGCAGCTTACTCGTCGGTCAGCCCCAGCATTTT
TRBJ1-6	TRBV19	.	.	CASSQGLNSPLHF	TGTGCCAGTAGTCAGGGTCTTAATTCACCCCTCCACTTT
TRBJ2-1	TRBV6-5	TRBD1	.	CASSYRDRYNEQFF	TGTGCCAGCAGTTACCGGGACAGATACAATGAGCAGTTCTTC
TRBJ1-2	TRBV7-9	.	.	CASSLAPEGLYGYTF	TGTGCCAGCAGCTTAGCTCCGGAAGGACTCTATGGCTACACCTTC
TRBJ1-1	TRBV6-4	.	.	CASRAGTSNTEAFF	TGTGCCAGCAGGGCCGGGACATCGAACACTGAAGCTTTCTTT
TRBJ2-4	TRBV19	TRBD2	.	CASRPGLAGAKNIQYF	TGTGCCAGTAGGCCCGGACTAGCGGGGGCCAAAAACATTCAGTACTTC
TRBJ2-3	TRBV24-1	.	.	CATSDSPVGSTQYF	TGTGCCACCAGTGATTCGCCTGTGGGGAGTACGCAGTATTTT
TRBJ2-2	TRBV12-5	.	few	CASGLVLHVGSGTGELFF	TGTGCTAGTGGTTTGGTACTACATGTAGGCTCGGGGACCGGGGAGCTGTTTTTT
TRBJ1-2	TRBV2	.	once	CASDERLSNYGYTF	TGTGCCAGCGATGAAAGACTGAGTAACTATGGCTACACCTTC
TRBJ1-1	TRBV19	TRBD1	.	CASSVDRVNTEAFF	TGTGCCAGTAGTGTCGACAGGGTAAACACTGAAGCTTTCTTT
TRBJ2-3	TRBV20-1	TRBD2	.	CSASAGREAHPSTDTQYF	TGCAGTGCTAGTGCCGGACGGGAGGCCCATCCAAGCACAGATACGCAGTATTTT
TRBJ1-4	TRBV7-2	TRBD1	.	CASSSPGGFDEKLFF	TGTGCCAGCAGCTCCCCAGGGGGCTTTGATGAAAAACTGTTTTTT
TRBJ2-7	TRBV2	.	few	CASSADRYFYEQYF	TGTGCCAGCAGTGCGGACAGATATTTCTACGAGCAGTACTTC
TRBJ2-3	TRBV2	TRBD1	.	CASSNRGRGGDTQYF	TGTGCCAGCAGCAACAGGGGGCGCGGGGGAGATACGCAGTATTTT
TRBJ2-3	TRBV4-1	TRBD2	.	CASSQDRSGRASTDTQYF	TGCGCCAGCAGCCAAGATAGAAGCGGGAGAGCTAGCACAGATACGCAGTATTTT
TRBJ1-4	TRBV28	.	.	CASSPGHRDEKLFF	TGTGCCAGCAGTCCCGGACACAGGGATGAAAAACTGTTTTTT
TRBJ1-6	TRBV3-1/TRBV3-2	TRBD1	.	CASSQNTGGHSPLHF	TGTGCCAGCAGCCAAAATACAGGGGGCCATTCACCCCTCCACTTT
TRBJ1-2	TRBV5-1	TRBD1	.	CASSLQGTGAGGYTF	TGCGCCAGCAGCCTCCAAGGGACAGGGGCTGGCGGCTACACCTTC
TRBJ2-5	TRBV7-2	TRBD1	.	CASSLNRGETQYF	TGTGCCAGCAGCCTTAACAGGGGAGAGACCCAGTACTTC
TRBJ2-4	TRBV12-5	TRBD1	.	CASGQQGAKSIQYF	TGTGCTAGTGGTCAACAGGGGGCTAAAAGCATTCAGTACTTC
TRBJ1-3	TRBV2	.	.	CASSPQGQLATSGNTIYF	TGTGCCAGCAGTCCTCAGGGGCAGCTGGCTACATCTGGAAACACCATATATTTT
TRBJ2-4	TRBV21-1	.	.	CASSKRDRGTPRWNIQYF	TGTGCCAGCAGCAAAAGGGACAGGGGAACCCCCAGATGGAACATTCAGTACTTC
TRBJ2-1	TRBV12-5	TRBD2	.	CASGGPPGSGGTSSTYNEQFF	TGTGCTAGTGGTGGCCCCCCGGGTAGCGGGGGAACTTCTTCCACCTACAATGAGCAGTTCTTC
TRBJ1-6	TRBV4-1	TRBD1	few	CASSQDRDRESAPLHF	TGCGCCAGCAGCCAAGACCGGGACAGGGAATCGGCACCCCTCCACTTT
TRBJ2-1	TRBV7-9	.	.	CASSFGGTAGFF	TGTGCCAGCAGCTTTGGCGGGACAGCTGGGTTCTTC
TRBJ2-7	TRBV7-9	.	once	CASSPSRTSSYEQYF	TGTGCCAGCAGCCCCTCGAGAACGAGCTCCTACGAGCAGTACTTC
TRBJ1-5	TRBV27	.	.	CASSLTRDQPQHF	TGTGCCAGCAGTTTAACCCGGGATCAGCCCCAGCATTTT
TRBJ1-6	TRBV30	TRBD1	.	CALGQGGSPLHF	TGTGCCTTAGGTCAGGGGGGTTCACCCCTCCACTTT
TRBJ1-6	TRBV7-9	TRBD1	few	CASSLASLTGSNSPLHF	TGTGCCAGCAGCTTAGCCTCATTGACAGGGTCTAATTCACCCCTCCACTTT
TRBJ2-7	TRBV19	TRBD2	.	CASSSGTSGSYEQYF	TGTGCCAGTAGTTCAGGGACTAGCGGCTCCTACGAGCAGTACTTC
TRBJ1-1	TRBV3-1/TRBV3-2	.	once	CASSPGTWANTEAFF	TGTGCCAGCAGCCCGGGGACATGGGCTAACACTGAAGCTTTCTTT
TRBJ2-7	TRBV7-9	.	.	CASLGGNSYEQYF	TGTGCCAGCCTTGGCGGGAATAGCTACGAGCAGTACTTC
TRBJ1-4	TRBV10-3	.	.	CAISGPGTNEKLFF	TGTGCCATCAGTGGGCCAGGGACTAATGAAAAACTGTTTTTT
TRBJ2-2	TRBV7-9	TRBD1	.	CASRPQGADTGELFF	TGTGCCAGCAGGCCACAGGGGGCGGACACCGGGGAGCTGTTTTTT
TRBJ1-1	TRBV6-5	.	.	CASSSRIEAFF	TGTGCCAGCAGTTCCAGAATCGAAGCTTTCTTT
TRBJ2-7	TRBV6-5	TRBD2	.	CASNTGTSGSYEQYF	TGTGCCAGCAACACCGGGACTAGCGGATCCTACGAGCAGTACTTC
TRBJ1-4	TRBV27	TRBD1	.	CASSRTGANEKLFF	TGTGCCAGCAGCCGGACAGGGGCTAATGAAAAACTGTTTTTT
TRBJ1-1	TRBV18	.	.	CASSFDRNTEAFF	TGTGCCAGCTCCTTCGACAGGAACACTGAAGCTTTCTTT
TRBJ1-1	TRBV12-3/TRBV12-4	.	.	CASSVSNTEAFF	TGTGCCAGCAGCGTATCGAACACTGAAGCTTTCTTT
TRBJ1-1	TRBV3-1/TRBV3-2	TRBD1	.	CASSQLTGGRTEAFF	TGTGCCAGCAGCCAACTTACAGGGGGGCGGACTGAAGCTTTCTTT
TRBJ2-7	TRBV7-9	.	.	CASSLATGSRGGEQYF	TGTGCCAGCAGCTTAGCCACCGGGTCCAGAGGTGGGGAGCAGTACTTC
TRBJ2-1	TRBV7-9	.	.	CASSVLTGSSYNEQFF	TGTGCCAGCAGCGTCCTGACAGGAAGCTCCTACAATGAGCAGTTCTTC
TRBJ2-7	TRBV19	TRBD1	.	CASSGSGQLSSYEQYF	TGTGCCAGTAGTGGATCGGGACAGTTGAGCTCCTACGAGCAGTACTTC
TRBJ2-1	TRBV6-5	TRBD2	.	CASCVGGGRNEQFF	TGTGCCAGCTGCGTGGGCGGGGGGCGGAATGAGCAGTTCTTC
TRBJ1-2	TRBV6-2/TRBV6-3	TRBD1	once	CASSYGQGAYGYTF	TGTGCCAGCAGTTACGGACAGGGGGCCTATGGCTACACCTTC
TRBJ1-1	TRBV7-9	.	.	CASSLVTGRNTEAFF	TGTGCCAGCAGCTTAGTAACGGGGAGGAACACTGAAGCTTTCTTT
TRBJ1-1	TRBV10-2	.	once	CASSDPGREGGRDF	TGCGCCAGCAGTGATCCGGGAAGGGAAGGGGGTCGGGACTTT
TRBJ1-2	TRBV19	TRBD1	.	CASSIDRVGGYTF	TGTGCCAGTAGTATTGACAGGGTAGGAGGCTACACCTTC